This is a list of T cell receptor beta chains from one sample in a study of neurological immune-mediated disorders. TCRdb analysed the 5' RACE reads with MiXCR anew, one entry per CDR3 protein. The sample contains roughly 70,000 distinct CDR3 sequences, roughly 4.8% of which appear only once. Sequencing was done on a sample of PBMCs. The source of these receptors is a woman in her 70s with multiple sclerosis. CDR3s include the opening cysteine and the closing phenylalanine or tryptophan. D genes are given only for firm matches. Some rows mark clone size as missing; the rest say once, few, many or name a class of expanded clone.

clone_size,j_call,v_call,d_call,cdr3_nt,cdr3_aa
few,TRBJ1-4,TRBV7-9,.,TGTGCCAGCAGCGTAGGGACGGGAATTAATGAAAAACTGTTTTTT,CASSVGTGINEKLFF
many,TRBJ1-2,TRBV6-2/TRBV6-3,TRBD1,TGTGCCAGCAGTTTCTCCGGGACAGGACTCTATGGCTACACCTTC,CASSFSGTGLYGYTF
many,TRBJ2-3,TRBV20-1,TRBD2,TGCAGTGCCGGACTAGCGGTTTCCACAGATACGCAGTATTTT,CSAGLAVSTDTQYF
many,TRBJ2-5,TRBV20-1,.,TGCAGTGCTAGCGCCGCGATAGGGGGGCCCGAAGAGACCCAGTACTTC,CSASAAIGGPEETQYF
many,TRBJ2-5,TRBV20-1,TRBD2,TGCAGTGCTCAAAGCGGGGGTGGAGTGGAGACCCAGTACTTC,CSAQSGGGVETQYF
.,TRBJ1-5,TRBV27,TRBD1,TGTGCCAGCAGTTTTCAACAGGGGCAGCCCCAGCATTTT,CASSFQQGQPQHF
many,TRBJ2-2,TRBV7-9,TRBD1,TGTGCCAGCAGCTCTCCGGGACAGGGGAACACCGGGGAGCTGTTTTTT,CASSSPGQGNTGELFF
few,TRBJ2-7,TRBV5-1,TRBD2,TGCGCCAGCCGCAGGCCTAGCGGTACCTACGAGCAGTACTTC,CASRRPSGTYEQYF
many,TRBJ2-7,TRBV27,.,TGTGCCAGCAGTATAAAACTGGGACGGTCCTACGAGCAGTACTTC,CASSIKLGRSYEQYF
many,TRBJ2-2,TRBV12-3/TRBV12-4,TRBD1,TGTGCCAGCAGCTCTCAGGGGGTCGGGGAGCTGTTTTTT,CASSSQGVGELFF
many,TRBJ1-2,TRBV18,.,TGTGCCAGCTCACCAGATGGGTATGGCTACACCTTC,CASSPDGYGYTF
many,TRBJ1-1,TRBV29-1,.,TGCAGCGACAAGGGGGGCCCCGGGCCCGAAGCTTTCTTT,CSDKGGPGPEAFF
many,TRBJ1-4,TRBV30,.,TGTGCCTGGAACAAGGAGAATGAAAAACTGTTTTTT,CAWNKENEKLFF
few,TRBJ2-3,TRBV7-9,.,TGTGCCAGCAGCTTGACGGTTGCAGATACGCAGTATTTT,CASSLTVADTQYF
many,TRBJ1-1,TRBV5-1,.,TGCGCCAGCAGCTTGGATGTCGCCACTGAAGCTTTCTTT,CASSLDVATEAFF
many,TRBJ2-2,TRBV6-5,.,TGTGCCAGCAGTTACTCCCCAGGGACGAACACCGGGGAGCTGTTTTTT,CASSYSPGTNTGELFF
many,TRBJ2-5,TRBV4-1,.,TGCGCCAGCAGCCAAGCTCCGGGATCCAGTAGGGAGACCCAGTACTTC,CASSQAPGSSRETQYF
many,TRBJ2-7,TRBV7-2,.,TGTGCCAGCAGCTTAGGTCTGACAGCCTACGAGCAGTACTTC,CASSLGLTAYEQYF
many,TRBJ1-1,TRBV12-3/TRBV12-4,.,TGTGCCAGCAGTCACAGGAGGGTGACTGAAGCTTTCTTT,CASSHRRVTEAFF
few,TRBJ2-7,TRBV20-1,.,TGCAGTGCTGCGGGCCCCTCCTACGAGCAGTACTTC,CSAAGPSYEQYF
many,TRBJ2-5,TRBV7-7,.,TGTGCCAGCAGCTTAGCGGGAGCAACGGGAGAGACCCAGTACTTC,CASSLAGATGETQYF
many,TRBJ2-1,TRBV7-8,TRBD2,TGTGCCAGCAGCCGCTTTATGGGGCTAGCGGCCTACAATGAGCAGTTCTTC,CASSRFMGLAAYNEQFF
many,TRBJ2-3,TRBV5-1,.,TGCGCCAGCACCCCCGCCGGGAGCACAGATACGCAGTATTTT,CASTPAGSTDTQYF
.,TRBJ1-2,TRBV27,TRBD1,TGTGCCAGCAGTTCGGTTTCCCCAGGGGGTTTTAATGGCTACACCTTC,CASSSVSPGGFNGYTF
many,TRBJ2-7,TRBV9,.,TGTGCCAGCAGCCCCCGGGTAGAGTCTATTTACGAGCAGTACTTC,CASSPRVESIYEQYF
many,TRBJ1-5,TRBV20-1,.,TGCAGTGCAACATCCCTCGACAGGAACAGCAATCAGCCCCAGCATTTT,CSATSLDRNSNQPQHF
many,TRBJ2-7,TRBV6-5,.,TGTGCCAGCAGTTACTCGGGCCGAGATTCCTACGAGCAGTACTTC,CASSYSGRDSYEQYF
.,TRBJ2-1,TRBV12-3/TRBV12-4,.,TGTGCCAGCAGTCGACACTCCTACAATGAGCAGTTCTTC,CASSRHSYNEQFF
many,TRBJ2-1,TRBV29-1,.,TGCAGCGCTCTATACAATGAGCAGTTCTTC,CSALYNEQFF
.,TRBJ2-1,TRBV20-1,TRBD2,TGCAGTGCTAGAGATGCTCGCGGGACTAGCGATGACCAGTTCTTC,CSARDARGTSDDQFF
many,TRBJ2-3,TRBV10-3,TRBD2,TGTGCCATCAGGCCTAGCGGTAGCACAGATACGCAGTATTTT,CAIRPSGSTDTQYF